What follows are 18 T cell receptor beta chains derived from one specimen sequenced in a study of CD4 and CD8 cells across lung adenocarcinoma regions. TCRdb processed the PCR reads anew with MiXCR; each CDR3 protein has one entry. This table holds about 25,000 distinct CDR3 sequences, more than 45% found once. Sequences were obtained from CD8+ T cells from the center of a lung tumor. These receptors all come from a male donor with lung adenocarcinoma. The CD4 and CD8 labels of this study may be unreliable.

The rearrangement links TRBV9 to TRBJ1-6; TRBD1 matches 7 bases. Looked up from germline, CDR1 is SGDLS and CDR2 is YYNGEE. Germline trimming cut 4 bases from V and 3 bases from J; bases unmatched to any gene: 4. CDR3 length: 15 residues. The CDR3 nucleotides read TGTGCCAGCAGCCCCCGGGACAGCTATAATTCACCCCTCCACTTT. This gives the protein CASSPRDSYNSPLHF. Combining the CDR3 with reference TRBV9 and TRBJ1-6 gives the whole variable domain DSGVTQTPKHLITATGQRVTLRCSPRSGDLSVYWYQQSLDQGLQFLIQYYNGEERAKGNILERFSAQQFPDLHSELNLSSLELGDSALYFCASSPRDSYNSPLHFGNGTRLTVT.

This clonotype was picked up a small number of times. The CDR3 nucleotides read TGCGCCAGCACAGGGACTGGTAGCGGGGAGCTGTTTTTT. This translates into CASTGTGSGELFF. The chain employs TRBV10-2 and TRBJ2-2; D perhaps matches TRBD2 (6 bases). The CDR3 spans 13 residues. Trimming pared 7 bases from V and 7 bases from J, leaving 13 bases between. Germline V gene lookup returns CDR1 WSHSY and CDR2 SAAADI.

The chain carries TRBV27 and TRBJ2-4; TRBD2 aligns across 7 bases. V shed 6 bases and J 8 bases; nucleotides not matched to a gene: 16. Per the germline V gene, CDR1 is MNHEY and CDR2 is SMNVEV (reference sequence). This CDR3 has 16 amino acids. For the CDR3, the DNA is TGTGCCAGCAGGGTATCCGGGAGGCTAATCCAAGACATTCAGTACTTC. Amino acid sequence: CASRVSGRLIQDIQYF.

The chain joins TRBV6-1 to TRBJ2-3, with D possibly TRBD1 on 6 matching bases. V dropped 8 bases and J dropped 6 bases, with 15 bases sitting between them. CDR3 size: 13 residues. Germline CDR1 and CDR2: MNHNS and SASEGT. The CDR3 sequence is CASGPYRADTQYF. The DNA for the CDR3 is TGTGCCAGCGGACCTTACAGGGCTGATACGCAGTATTTT.

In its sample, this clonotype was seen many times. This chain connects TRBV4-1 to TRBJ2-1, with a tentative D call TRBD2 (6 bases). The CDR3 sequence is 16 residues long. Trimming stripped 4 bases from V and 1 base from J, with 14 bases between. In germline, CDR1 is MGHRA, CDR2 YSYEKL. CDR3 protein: CASSRESLASYNEQFF. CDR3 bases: TGCGCCAGCAGCCGAGAGTCACTAGCATCCTACAATGAGCAGTTCTTC.

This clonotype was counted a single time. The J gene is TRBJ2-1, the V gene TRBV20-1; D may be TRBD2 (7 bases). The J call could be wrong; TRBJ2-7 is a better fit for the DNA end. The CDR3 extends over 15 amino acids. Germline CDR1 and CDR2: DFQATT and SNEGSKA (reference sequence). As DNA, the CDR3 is TGCAGTGCCTTTGAGGTGGCGGGGGCGTTTGACGAGCAGTACTTC. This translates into CSAFEVAGAFDEQYF.

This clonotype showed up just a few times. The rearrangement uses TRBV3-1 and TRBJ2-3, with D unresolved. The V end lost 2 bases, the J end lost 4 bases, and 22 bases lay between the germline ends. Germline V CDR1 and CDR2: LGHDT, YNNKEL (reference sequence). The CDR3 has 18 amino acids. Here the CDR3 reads CASSQKPALGPQADTQYF. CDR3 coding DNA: TGTGCCAGCAGCCAAAAACCCGCGTTGGGCCCTCAGGCAGATACGCAGTATTTT.

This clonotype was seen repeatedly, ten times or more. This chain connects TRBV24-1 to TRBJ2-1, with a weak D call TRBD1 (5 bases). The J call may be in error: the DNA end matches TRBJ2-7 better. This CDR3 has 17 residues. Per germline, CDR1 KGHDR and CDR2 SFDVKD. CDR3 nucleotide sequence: TGTGCCACCAGTGCCCTGCCCGCGACAGTCGTCCCCGACGAGCAGTACTTC. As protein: CATSALPATVVPDEQYF.

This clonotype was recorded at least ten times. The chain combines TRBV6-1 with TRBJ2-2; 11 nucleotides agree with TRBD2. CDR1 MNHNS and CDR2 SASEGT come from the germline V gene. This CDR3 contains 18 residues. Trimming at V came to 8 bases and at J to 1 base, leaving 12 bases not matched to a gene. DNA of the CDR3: TGTGCCAGCCCGAAATTGGAGCTAGCGGGAGGGAACACCGGGGAGCTGTTTTTT. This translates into CASPKLELAGGNTGELFF.

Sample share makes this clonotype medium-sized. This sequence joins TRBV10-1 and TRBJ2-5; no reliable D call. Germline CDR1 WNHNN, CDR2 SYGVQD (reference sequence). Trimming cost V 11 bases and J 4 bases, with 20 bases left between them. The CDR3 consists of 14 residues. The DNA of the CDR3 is TGCGCCCCCTGGATGACAAACAGAAGAGAGACCCAGTACTTC. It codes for CAPWMTNRRETQYF.

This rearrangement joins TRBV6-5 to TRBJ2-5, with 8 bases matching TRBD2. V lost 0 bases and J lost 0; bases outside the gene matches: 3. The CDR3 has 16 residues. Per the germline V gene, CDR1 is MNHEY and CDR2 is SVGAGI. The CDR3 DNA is TGTGCCAGCAGTTACTCTAGCGGGGACTACCAAGAGACCCAGTACTTC. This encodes CASSYSSGDYQETQYF.

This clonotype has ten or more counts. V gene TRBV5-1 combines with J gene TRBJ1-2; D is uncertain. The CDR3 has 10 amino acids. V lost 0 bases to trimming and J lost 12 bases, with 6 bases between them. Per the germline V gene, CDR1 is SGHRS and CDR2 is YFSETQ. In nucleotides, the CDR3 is TGCGCCAGCAGCTTGGGGCGCCACACCTTC. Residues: CASSLGRHTF.

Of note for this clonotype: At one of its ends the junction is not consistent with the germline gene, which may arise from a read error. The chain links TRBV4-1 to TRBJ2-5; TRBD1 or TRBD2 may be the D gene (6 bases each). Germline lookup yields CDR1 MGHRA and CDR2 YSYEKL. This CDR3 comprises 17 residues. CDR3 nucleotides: TGCGCCAGCAGCCAGGGGCTCGGGGGCCAGGACCAAGAGACCCAGTATTTC. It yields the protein CASSQGLGGQDQETQYF.

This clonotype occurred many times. CDR3 amino acids: CASSYSAAVGTDTQYF. The CDR3 DNA follows: TGTGCCAGCAGTTACTCGGCGGCCGTCGGCACAGATACGCAGTATTTT. J is TRBJ2-3 and V is TRBV6-5; unclear D gene. Germline-derived CDR1 and CDR2 are MNHEY and SVGAGI. This CDR3 is 16 amino acids long. The V end was cut by 0 bases, the J end by 1 base, with 11 bases between.

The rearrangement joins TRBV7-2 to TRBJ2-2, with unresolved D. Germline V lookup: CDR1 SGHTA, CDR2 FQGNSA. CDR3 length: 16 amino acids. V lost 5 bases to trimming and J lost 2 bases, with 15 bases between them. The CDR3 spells CASSQWAIDNTGELFF. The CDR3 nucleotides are TGTGCCAGCAGCCAATGGGCCATAGACAACACCGGGGAGCTGTTTTTT.

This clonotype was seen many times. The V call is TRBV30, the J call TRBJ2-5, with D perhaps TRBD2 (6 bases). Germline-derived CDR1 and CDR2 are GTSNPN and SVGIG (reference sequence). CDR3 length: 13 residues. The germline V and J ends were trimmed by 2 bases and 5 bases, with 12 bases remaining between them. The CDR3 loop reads CAWSHDSGETQYF. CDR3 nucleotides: TGTGCCTGGAGTCATGACAGCGGGGAGACCCAGTACTTC.

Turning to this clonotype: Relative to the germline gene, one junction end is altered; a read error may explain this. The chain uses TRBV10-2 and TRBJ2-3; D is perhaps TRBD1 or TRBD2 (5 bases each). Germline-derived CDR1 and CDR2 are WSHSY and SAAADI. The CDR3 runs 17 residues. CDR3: CASSAAPGLCGKDIQYF. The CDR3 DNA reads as TGCGCCAGCAGTGCCGCCCCGGGGCTGTGTGGCAAAGACATTCAGTACTTT.

For the CDR3, the DNA is TGTGGCGGGGGTGACGGGGGCTGGAACCAAGAGACCCAGTACTTC. It translates to CGGGDGGWNQETQYF. The gene calls are TRBV25-1 and TRBJ2-5; a possible D gene is TRBD2 (7 bases). Germline assignment: CDR1 MGHDK and CDR2 SYGVNS. This CDR3 is built from 15 residues.